This TCR beta chain was sequenced for a study of metastatic and nonmetastatic thyroid tumors. TCRdb re-called clones from the PCR reads using MiXCR. The sample records about 92,000 clones, about 15% being singletons. Patients were all untreated before their thyroid surgery. The germline CDR1 and CDR2 sequences are MGHRA and YSYEKL. The CDR3 loop spans 16 amino acids. Trimming removed 2 bases from V and 2 bases from J; junction bases left unmatched: 4. A remark on this clone: No antigen is known for it.

Findings and caveats of the study: Across blood and tumor, TCR beta diversity in malignant thyroid tumors was reportedly significantly higher than in benign nodules.

This sequence joins TRBV4-1 and TRBJ2-5; 11 nucleotides line up with TRBD2. The sequencing input was blood. This TCR was recovered from a female donor with papillary thyroid cancer or a benign thyroid nodule (not recorded which). Some clones in this sample may be carry-over from other donors' samples. The CDR3 region is CASSQPGLADQETQYF. In DNA form, the CDR3 reads TGCGCCAGCAGCCAACCGGGACTAGCGGATCAAGAGACCCAGTACTTC.